The entry below describes one T cell receptor (beta chain). What this receptor recognizes is not known. Per-base quality was not reported, and no clone a single base away is much larger than it. The receptor library was made with the immunoSEQ multiplex PCR assay. For the multiplex PCR, a mixture combining 60 forward primers for TCR Vbeta segments and 13 reverse primers for TCR Jbeta segments was used. The CDR3 region of rearranged TCR beta genes was amplified from genomic DNA with a multiplex PCR assay. On the Illumina HiSeq System, the amplified TCR beta libraries were sequenced as 87-base-pair reads. The authors processed their data as follows. Across the 500 to 700 repertoires, a later analysis counted approximately 75 million unique TCR beta chains, some 11 million of which were shared by at least two donors. To remove PCR and sequencing errors, raw reads were error-corrected and collapsed into unique sequences using a nearest-neighbor algorithm that merged closely related sequences. Alignment of CDR3 sequences to IMGT reference sequences was used to assign V, D and J gene segments. For a sequence to be retained, a match of at least six nucleotides to both a V gene segment and a J gene segment was required. A rearrangement was called productive if the CDR3 had no stop codons and remained in frame with V and J, and every other rearrangement was called non-productive. Following IMGT convention, CDR3 was defined as the stretch from the second conserved V-encoded cysteine up to the conserved J-encoded phenylalanine. The earlier analysis of 500 to 750 of the donors excluded any sequence lacking an unambiguous match to a single V gene segment. In an earlier analysis of almost 600 of the donors, a V segment was called functional when productive rearrangements were above 56.7%, and segregating when the standard deviation between donors exceeded 5%. A statistical classification framework was developed to diagnose cytomegalovirus status using the catalog of TCR beta chain sequences. In a later analysis, V and J genes were assigned by comparing TCR nucleotide sequences against IMGT/GENE-DB human TR gene sequences. The TCRdist pipeline was used in a later analysis to assign CDR3 sequences and most-parsimonious VDJ recombination scenarios. In a later analysis, each TCR beta chain was defined by its CDR3 amino acid sequence together with its V-gene family, and reads without a unique V-gene family were excluded. As a way to deal with suspected cross-contamination and a sequencing artifact, a later analysis dropped roughly 600 nucleotide sequences that were highly shared and had low generation probability. In a later analysis, a clonal expansion index for each public chain was calculated from normalized within-repertoire ranks of inferred template counts. In a later analysis, generation probabilities were computed using a VDJ recombination model fitted to out-of-frame rearrangements, and the results were checked against IGoR. Hypergeometric tests were used in a later analysis to score TCR-TCR, TCR-HLA and TCR-CMV co-occurrence, with a repertoire-size bias correction applied to the TCR pairs. In a later analysis, false discovery rates were estimated by permuting HLA or CMV assignments 20 times. In a later analysis, co-occurring TCRs were grouped with DBSCAN, and TCRdist sequence similarity was added when clustering was performed within HLA-allele-positive subsets. Repertoires with fewer than 30,000 or more than 120,000 public chains, plus five repertoires with anomalous nucleotide sharing, were excluded from co-occurrence clustering. What TCRdb holds here is the immuneACCESS table cut down to in-frame rearrangements. Part of the clones is not present; checked against another copy, under half of the missing clones reflect an unresolved V gene, and the others are unexplained. Clone size and V and J calls were adopted from that table, with D and trimming inferred from the DNA. The sample table lists tens of thousands of clones, approximately 71% of them with a count of one. The ten largest account for around 2% of the sample.

This sample was taken from a study of cytomegalovirus exposure and HLA in healthy donors (dated by TCRdb to the late 2010s). Background for the entire study: An earlier analysis of some 500 of the donors reported approximately 290 Gb of sequence data and roughly 110 million unique TCR beta sequences from 150 million to 200 million T cells. An early release that covered approximately 600 HLA-typed donors contained approximately 300 gigabases of sequencing data and around 80 million unique TCR sequences. Of the roughly 400 genotyped donors, 65% to 90% fell in the genetic ancestry cluster associated with self-reported Caucasian donors. The aim of the study was to test whether cataloging public T cell receptors could identify signatures of past pathogen exposure. The study profiled the T cell repertoires of hundreds of subjects by immunosequencing and related them to cytomegalovirus serostatus. In addition to the first cohort of 650 to 800 subjects, a separate validation cohort of under 150 different subjects was used. To predict cytomegalovirus infection status, the study brought together high-throughput TCR immunosequencing, statistical association of individual TCRs with disease status, and machine learning. A later analysis re-examined previously published TCR beta repertoires from hundreds of donors and added high-resolution HLA genotyping to investigate patterns of TCR occurrence. Rather than drawing on any new phenotypic data, the later analysis identified candidate immune exposures from TCR beta sequences and the way those sequences occurred across donors. To decide whether each TCR beta V gene segment behaved as functional or pseudogenic, an earlier analysis of some 580 of the donors relied on high-throughput TCR beta sequencing. Alongside the repertoire data, information on donor age, sex, ethnicity and CMV serostatus was compiled. A later genetic analysis used genome-wide SNP genotypes for about 60% of the roughly 700 donors, treating that subset as a discovery cohort. Every repertoire in the discovery cohort had been generated on one and the same sequencing platform. Both class I and class II loci were covered by HLA typing, at four-digit resolution. The number of donors typed differed by locus, with roughly 620-630 for A, B, C, DRB1 and DQB1, about 500 for DQA1, 600 to 610 for DPA1, and approximately 470 for DPB1. Because of strong linkage in the cohort, roughly five DR-DQ haplotypes were treated as single units for association and clustering. Among a few hundred genotyped donors of the cohort, an average of approximately 240,000 unique TCR beta nucleotide sequences were sequenced per donor, about a sixth of them non-productive.

What the work shows at the level of the full study, not this receptor alone: The classifier was reported to diagnose cytomegalovirus status with high specificity and sensitivity in both the original cohort and the validation cohort. A cluster of highly shared sequence variants was judged likely to be a technical artifact of the sequencing pipeline. Several of the top co-occurrence clusters appeared to be linked to parvovirus B19, influenza, CMV and Epstein-Barr virus, according to a later analysis. Linkage disequilibrium might explain the correlated functional status among segregating V segments, but an unknown experimental factor could not be excluded. A few of the identified cytomegalovirus-associated TCR beta chains were confirmed in vitro to be specific for cytomegalovirus antigens. Because HLA typing was missing for some donors at each locus, association tests included only the typed subset. The cohort was sequenced for TCR beta chains only, and without alpha or paired-chain data the features that could be detected were limited. Immune exposure information for the cohort was limited to CMV serostatus. The study listed 150 to 200 TCR beta chains as associated with cytomegalovirus. Assigning TCR associations to individual alleles was difficult when HLA alleles, especially DR and DQ, strongly co-occurred. According to a later genetic analysis, donors in an Asian-associated ancestry cluster had fewer N-insertions in productive TCRs than the approximately 630-donor mean. Sequencing depth was assumed to be roughly uniform across donors in the presence/absence analyses, though that assumption may not hold. It was suggested by the authors that the approach could potentially be generalized to other disease states and immunological phenotypes. According to a later analysis, TCR association rates differed among HLA loci, with DRB1 alleles showing the most associated TCRs and HLA-C alleles showing the fewest. A further reported finding was that TCR beta sequences accurately predicted the HLA-A and HLA-B alleles for most subjects in the first cohort. In an earlier analysis of about 600 of the donors, most TCR beta V segments appeared in productive rearrangements about 87% or about 30% of the time, broadly matching IMGT annotations. A later analysis found that most CMV-associated TCR beta chains appeared HLA-restricted, with HLA associations seemingly driven largely by CMV exposure. Because counts were too low, seventeen rarely observed V segments, including chromosome 9 orphons, were excluded from the earlier analysis of around 590 of the donors. Across donors, most TCR sequences were observed very rarely, whereas some public TCRs were present in many individuals. V-gene and J-gene trimming of TCR beta chains was associated with a missense DCLRE1C variant in a later genetic analysis, and the association was replicated in an independent cohort. Some IMGT-functional V segments, including TRBV6-2 and TRBV6-3, could not be distinguished by the 87-base-pair reads and were therefore excluded. A later analysis associated about 17,000 TCR beta sequences with specific HLA alleles at a false discovery rate of 0.05. Compared with equally common non-associated chains, HLA-associated TCR beta chains in a later analysis were more clonally expanded and had lower generation probabilities.

The germline V gene (reference sequence) supplies CDR1 GTSNPN and CDR2 SVGIG. The V and J ends are trimmed by 8 bases and 4 bases, leaving 15 bases between them. The CDR3, from cysteine to phenylalanine, totals 12 residues. Only the CDR3 part of the read is kept: 36 bases, read in frame from the first base. The cohort consisted of 600 or so healthy bone marrow donors. Cohort members were all nominally healthy when sampled, although unrecorded immune exposures were likely present. The donor tested CMV seronegative and was one of the 352 seronegative cohort members. Every donor gave a peripheral blood sample, and the peripheral blood mononuclear cells from that sample were used for TCR beta sequencing. Genomic DNA was extracted from the blood cell samples with the Qiagen DNeasy Blood Extraction Kit.

This TCR came from a man aged 40-49 years in good health and CMV-seronegative. The sequence is built from TRBV30 and TRBJ2-7; TRBD2 is a possible D gene, resting on 6 matching bases. The material sequenced was PBMCs. The CDR3 sequence is CARDGGVYEQYF. The DNA sequence follows: TGTGCCCGGGACGGGGGAGTGTACGAGCAGTACTTC.